Described below is a single T cell receptor beta chain sequence and its context. The CDR3 is 15 amino acids. Germline assignment: CDR1 LNHDA and CDR2 SQIVND (reference sequence). Trimming shortened V by 7 bases and J by 4 bases, and 19 bases separated the two germline ends. Extraction of RNA preceded its reverse transcription into cDNA, which served as the sequencing template. Measured with immunoSEQ multiplex PCR; TCRdb has only the in-frame clones, and not every one. The repertoire holds 150,000 to 180,000 clones, with 40% to 60% as singletons. This entry comes from a study of CD8+ T cells in alopecia areata. Across the study: Oral tofacitinib, 5 to 10 mg twice daily, was given in an open-label trial.

Samples from alopecia areata patients were lesional scalp punch biopsies and peripheral blood. CD4+ and CD8+ T cells were sorted from PBMCs. Sequencing was performed on CD8+ T cells sorted from blood, taken at week 0. This sequence was found in a human donor with alopecia areata. The chain combines TRBV19 with TRBJ1-1; D perhaps matches TRBD1 (5 bases). In DNA, the CDR3 is TGTGCCAGTAAAGTCGGAGGGGATTCGGGCACTGAAGCTTTCTTT. As protein: CASKVGGDSGTEAFF.